The entry below gives a single TCR beta chain sequence along with its context. Its antigen is undetermined. Using immunoSEQ multiplex PCR, the repertoire was profiled, and TCRdb retains in-frame clones only, with some absent. The sample carries roughly 150,000 clones, approximately 96% recorded once. Trimming stripped 4 bases from V and 2 bases from J, with 11 bases between. The germline V gene encodes CDR1 MNHNS and CDR2 SASEGT. The CDR3 is made up of 14 amino acids. This sample was taken from a study of cytomegalovirus exposure and HLA in healthy donors. In the study overall: A later analysis reported the roughly 130 validation repertoires used the same platform as the roughly 700 first-cohort repertoires. Study findings and constraints: In vitro data verified a few CMV-associated chains as specific for CMV antigens.

Sequencing used PBMCs. This chain links TRBV6-1 with TRBJ1-2; D is uncertain. This receptor was obtained from a woman between 18 and 29 years old in good health and CMV-seronegative. CDR3 protein: CASSGWTSNYGYTF. CDR3 coding DNA: TGTGCCAGCAGTGGCTGGACTTCCAACTATGGCTACACCTTC.